This is a list of T cell receptor beta chains from one sample in a study of blood T cell repertoires in COVID-19. The protocol was immunoSEQ multiplex PCR, while the TCRdb copy is restricted to in-frame clones and leaves out a portion. This repertoire shows about 330,000 clones, 75% to 90% found once; its top ten account for about 5%. The sequenced material came from PBMCs or T cells enriched from blood (not recorded which). The receptor source for this set is a man aged 25-40 years who had recovered from COVID-19. Both conserved end residues are part of each CDR3. Each record gives: J gene, clone size, CDR3 length, D gene, V gene, CDR3 DNA, CDR3 protein. A D gene is named only where the DNA matches it firmly. Size values are once, few and many counts, or a class for expanded clones, and some rows have none.

j_call: TRBJ1-6; clone_size: NA; cdr3_length: 17; d_call: NA; v_call: TRBV18; cdr3_nt: TGTGCCAGCTCACTTAAATCGTCAGGATCCTATAATTCACCCCTCCACTTT; cdr3_aa: CASSLKSSGSYNSPLHF
j_call: TRBJ2-3; clone_size: once; cdr3_length: 11; d_call: NA; v_call: TRBV5-6; cdr3_nt: TGTGCCAGCAGCTTGCAAGATACGCAGTATTTT; cdr3_aa: CASSLQDTQYF
j_call: TRBJ1-3; clone_size: NA; cdr3_length: 16; d_call: TRBD1; v_call: TRBV18; cdr3_nt: TGTGCCAGCTCACTAGGACAGGGACACTCTGGAAACACCATATATTTT; cdr3_aa: CASSLGQGHSGNTIYF
j_call: TRBJ1-5; clone_size: NA; cdr3_length: 15; d_call: TRBD1; v_call: TRBV11-3; cdr3_nt: TGTGCCAGCAGCTTACGGGGACAGGTCAATCAGCCCCAGCATTTT; cdr3_aa: CASSLRGQVNQPQHF
j_call: TRBJ1-2; clone_size: NA; cdr3_length: 15; d_call: TRBD1; v_call: TRBV15; cdr3_nt: TGTGCCACCAGCACAGAGAGGACAGGGCGCTATGGCTACACCTTC; cdr3_aa: CATSTERTGRYGYTF
j_call: TRBJ2-1; clone_size: NA; cdr3_length: 16; d_call: TRBD1; v_call: TRBV27; cdr3_nt: TGTGCCAGCAGCCCTCGACAGGGAAGCACAGACAATGAGCAGTTCTTC; cdr3_aa: CASSPRQGSTDNEQFF
j_call: TRBJ2-7; clone_size: few; cdr3_length: 14; d_call: NA; v_call: TRBV2; cdr3_nt: TGTGCCAGCAGTGAATTGACGTCGCGGGACGAGCAGTACTTC; cdr3_aa: CASSELTSRDEQYF
j_call: TRBJ2-1; clone_size: NA; cdr3_length: 15; d_call: TRBD2; v_call: TRBV4-1; cdr3_nt: TGCGCCAGCAGCGGGGAAAGCGGGGGGCGGGATGAGCAGTTCTTC; cdr3_aa: CASSGESGGRDEQFF
j_call: TRBJ1-1; clone_size: NA; cdr3_length: 15; d_call: NA; v_call: TRBV4-2; cdr3_nt: TGTGCCAGCAGCCGCTCAGAGGGAGAGAACACTGAAGCTTTCTTT; cdr3_aa: CASSRSEGENTEAFF
j_call: TRBJ2-1; clone_size: NA; cdr3_length: 16; d_call: NA; v_call: TRBV30; cdr3_nt: TGTGCCTGGAGTAGGTCAGACTACGCCCTACAATGGGAGCAGTTCTTC; cdr3_aa: CAWSRSDYALQWEQFF